This entry features one T cell receptor (beta chain) sequence. The record originates from a study of T cell changes during pregnancy in multiple sclerosis. The germline V and J ends were trimmed by 0 bases and 3 bases, with 15 bases remaining between them. Germline CDR1 LGHNA, CDR2 YSLEER. The CDR3 extends over 17 amino acids. Sequenced by immunoSEQ multiplex PCR; TCRdb stores in-frame clones only, minus some. This table holds about 38,000 clones, 90% found once. The chain combines TRBV4-3 with TRBJ2-1, with D perhaps matching TRBD2 (6 bases). The sequencing here drew on CD4+ T cells from peripheral blood mononuclear cells, taken in the second trimester of pregnancy. This clonotype was obtained from a female donor with multiple sclerosis, enrolled in a pregnancy study. This CDR3 is CASSQDGGGSGYNEQFF. In nucleotides, the CDR3 is TGCGCCAGCAGCCAAGATGGTGGAGGGTCGGGCTACAATGAGCAGTTCTTC.